This T cell receptor beta chain derives from a study of blood T cells in healthy people across ages. Trimming cost V 1 base and J 4 bases; bases outside gene matches: 11. The CDR3 length is 16 residues. The germline V gene encodes CDR1 DFQATT and CDR2 SNEGSKA (reference sequence). The authors ran a second PCR of about 6 to 12 cycles using a sample-barcoded 5' primer and a J-beta primer mix. MiXCR was run by TCRdb on the 5' RACE reads, yielding one entry per CDR3 protein. There are more than 550,000 distinct CDR3 sequences in the sample; over 20% occur only once, and 22% lies in the top ten. The chain has TRBV20-1 and TRBJ2-5, with 8 bases lining up with TRBD2. Sample: blood. The TCR originated in a man in his sixties or seventies in good health. This CDR3 reads CSARASRAGGGETQYF. The CDR3 DNA sequence: TGCAGTGCTAGAGCCTCCCGCGCGGGGGGTGGAGAGACCCAGTACTTC.